This TCR beta chain was found in a study of blood T cells in healthy people across ages (dated by TCRdb to about 2015). For context, the study as a whole: Template switching captured roughly one uniquely barcoded TCR beta cDNA molecule per two T cells in model experiments. Age-related changes in TCR beta repertoire diversity were measured in the study by deep sequencing normalized with unique cDNA molecular identifiers. Donors of different ages were randomly distributed across sequencing lanes to avoid experimental bias. The study analyzed two additional independent replicas of 1 million unique cDNA reads from the same blood draw for two donors, one aged 18 to 30 and one aged 80 or older. Donors were grouped into four age groups: young (average approximately 16 years), middle-aged (about 38), aged (approximately 67) and long-lived (just over 80).

Summary of the overall study and its limitations: Estimates of total diversity based on one million sequenced T cells were regarded as lower bounds and as underestimates. Because profiling used bulk unsorted PBMCs, naive and antigen-experienced compartments could not be compared conclusively. Because the CMV infection status of the donors was unknown, age-related changes in expanded clonotypes may potentially have been confounded. Observed TCR beta diversity per million T cells fell roughly linearly with age, and a significant reduction was already apparent by age about 38. Compared with the aged group, the long-lived group had more naive CD4+ T cells, fewer expanded clones and increased TCR diversity, a pattern suggesting age selection. A strong correlation was found between observed TCR beta diversity and the percentage of naive T cells measured by flow cytometry.

Systemically healthy Caucasian individuals from Russia, 35 to 40 in total and aged 6 to 90 years, were included as donors. Each donor gave ten milliliters of peripheral blood, collected into EDTA-treated Vacutainer tubes. Ficoll-Paque density-gradient centrifugation was used to isolate PBMCs, with at least 7 million per sample. Total RNA, at least 6 micrograms per sample, was extracted from PBMCs with Trizol reagent. Naive CD45RAhigh/CD27high T cell percentages were measured by flow cytometry on a PBMC aliquot from every donor. The CDR3 holds 14 amino acids from the cysteine to the phenylalanine. Of the read, only the CDR3 DNA is kept; its 42 bases are in frame from base 1. The V end loses 0 bases and the J end loses 6 bases, and a stretch of 9 bases separates them. Via the germline V gene, CDR1 is SGHRS and CDR2 YFSETQ. The library came from 5' RACE. Sequencing instrument: Illumina HiSeq 2500. A second PCR of roughly 7 to 11 cycles was performed with a sample-barcoded 5' primer and a J-beta primer mix. A unique molecular identifier was introduced onto each TCR beta cDNA molecule by a template-switch 5' adaptor carrying 12 random nucleotides. Each sample yielded at least 3 million CDR3-containing paired-end reads. The Mint cDNA synthesis kit, primed by a TRBC-specific oligonucleotide, was used to synthesize first-strand cDNA from all RNA. All cDNA was treated with uracil-DNA glycosylase and then went through a first 18-cycle PCR with the universal primers M1SS and BC2_uni_R. For the original study's pipeline: For normalization, 1 million high-quality reads were randomly selected from each sample, with every read carrying a distinct molecular identifier. Instead of being binned into consensus sequences, reads with shared molecular identifiers were discarded. MiTCR, run with a Q25 quality threshold and the strictest error-elimination algorithm, handled CDR3 identification, clonotype clustering and error correction. A nonparametric unseen species model using Euler transformation provided a lower-bound estimate of total TCR beta diversity. TCRdb ran its own pipeline on the public reads, namely fastp trimming at Q25 and MiXCR clone calling, and kept in-frame beta chains. All rows with the same CDR3 protein become a single entry with the most common DNA and genes. The V and J calls and clone size are TCRdb's, not the authors'. The sample table holds around 970,000 distinct CDR3 sequences, of which just over 50% were seen once. About a fifth of the sample is taken by the ten largest.

Note on this clonotype: The target of this receptor is not known. Base quality data are lacking; no much larger clone is found one base away.

The rearranged segments are TRBV5-1 and TRBJ2-2; no D gene call is confident. This sequence was found in an older woman in good health. The source material was blood. The sequenced DNA: TGCGCCAGCAGCTTGGATCTCCACCCCGGGGAGCTGTTTTTT. It translates as CASSLDLHPGELFF.